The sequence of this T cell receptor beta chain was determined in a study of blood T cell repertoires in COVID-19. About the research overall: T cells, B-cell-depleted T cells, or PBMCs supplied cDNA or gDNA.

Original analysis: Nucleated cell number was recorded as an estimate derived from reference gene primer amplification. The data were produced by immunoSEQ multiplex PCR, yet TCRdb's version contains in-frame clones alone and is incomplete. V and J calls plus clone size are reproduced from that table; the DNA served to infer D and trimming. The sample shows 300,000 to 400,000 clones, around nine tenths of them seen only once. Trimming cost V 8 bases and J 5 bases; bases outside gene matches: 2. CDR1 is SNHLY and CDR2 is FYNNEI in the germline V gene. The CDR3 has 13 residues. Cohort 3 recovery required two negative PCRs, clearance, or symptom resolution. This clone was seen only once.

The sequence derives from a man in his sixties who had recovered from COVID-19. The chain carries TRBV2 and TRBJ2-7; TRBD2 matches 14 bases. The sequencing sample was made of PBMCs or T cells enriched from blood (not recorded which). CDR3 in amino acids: CASGGLAGDEQYF. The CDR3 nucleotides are TGTGCCAGCGGGGGACTAGCGGGAGACGAGCAGTACTTC.